This TCR beta chain stems from a study of blood T cell repertoires in COVID-19. Study background: Sources were T cells, B-cell-depleted T cells, or PBMCs; the material itself was cDNA or gDNA.

In germline, CDR1 is KGHSH, CDR2 LQKENI. Trimming pared 3 bases from V and 1 base from J, leaving 16 bases between. The CDR3 length is 18 residues. This clone appeared once. For recovered donors of Cohort 3, there were two negative PCRs, clearance, or symptom resolution. Original methodology: Estimates of nucleated cell counts were drawn from the amplification of reference gene primers. TCRdb keeps only in-frame clones here, not all; method: immunoSEQ multiplex PCR. The V and J calls and clone size are taken from that table; D and trimming were inferred from the DNA. There are roughly 140,000 clones in the sample; around 87% occur only once, and 11% lies in the top ten.

The sample comprised PBMCs or T cells enriched from blood (not recorded which). This sequence joins TRBV18 and TRBJ2-6, with D perhaps TRBD1 (5 bases). This TCR was recovered from a man aged 60 to 69 who had recovered from COVID-19. The CDR3 coding sequence is TGTGCCAGCTCACCGCCCGGCAGGGTGACTTCTGGGGCCAACGTCCTGACTTTC. It is translated as CASSPPGRVTSGANVLTF.